A single sample gave rise to the 13 T cell receptor beta chains below, sequenced in a study of beta chain features in type 1 diabetes. Investigators reverse transcribed all isolated RNA, so they sequenced expressed TCRB transcripts. The repertoire was sequenced with immunoSEQ multiplex PCR; TCRdb's copy has only in-frame clones and lacks some. The sample contains under 200,000 clones, around 8% of which appear only once. Specimen: central memory CD4+ T cells from blood. These receptors all come from a man aged 18 to 29 in good health.

This chain connects TRBV13 to TRBJ1-3; D gene unclear. Germline CDR1 PRHDT, CDR2 FYEKMQ (reference sequence). V lost 5 bases, J lost 0 bases, and 14 bases lay in between. There are 16 residues in the CDR3. Here the CDR3 reads CASSRWTGSSGNTIYF. CDR3 sequence (DNA): TGTGCCAGCAGCCGGTGGACGGGGAGCTCTGGAAACACCATATATTTT.

This clone was picked up many times. The chain couples TRBV19 to TRBJ2-2, with 9 bases matching TRBD1. V was clipped by 6 bases and J by 5 bases; unmatched bases: 4. The CDR3 totals 14 residues. CDR1 is LNHDA, CDR2 SQIVND, per germline (reference sequence). The CDR3 sequence is CASRGTGQTGELFF. DNA for the CDR3: TGTGCCAGTAGGGGGACAGGGCAAACCGGGGAGCTGTTTTTT.

This clone was seen a handful of times. The germline gene is not matched at one end of the junction; a read error may be the cause. V is TRBV18 and J is TRBJ1-1, with D possibly being TRBD1 (5 bases). CDR3 length: 12 residues. Per the germline V gene, CDR1 is KGHSH and CDR2 is LQKENI. The chain's CDR3 is CASSPRGDEAFF. CDR3 nucleotide sequence: TGTGCCAGCTCCCCACGGGGGGATGAAGCTTTCTTT.

This clone was seen only a few times. This chain's CDR3 is CASSEQGADNEQFF. CDR3 DNA: TGTGCCAGCAGTGAACAGGGGGCGGACAATGAGCAGTTCTTC. The chain employs TRBV6-4 and TRBJ2-1, with TRBD1 matching 9 bases. Germline loops: CDR1 MRHNA, CDR2 SNTAGT. J lost 5 bases, V lost 3 bases, and 2 bases had no gene match. This CDR3 is built from 14 residues.

This clone was found a few times. V usage is TRBV5-1 and J usage is TRBJ2-7; the match to TRBD1 covers 9 bases. This CDR3 is built from 18 residues. Germline V gives CDR1 SGHRS, CDR2 YFSETQ. The trim removed 4 bases at V and 0 bases at J, leaving 14 bases unmatched. The CDR3 loop is CASSGGTGYLTASYEQYF. For the CDR3, the DNA is TGCGCCAGCAGCGGCGGGACAGGGTACCTTACGGCCTCCTACGAGCAGTACTTC. The full variable domain, rest sourced from reference TRBV5-1 and TRBJ2-7, is KAGVTQTPRYLIKTRGQQVTLSCSPISGHRSVSWYQQTPGQGLQFLFEYFSETQRNKGNFPGRFSGRQFSNSRSEMNVSTLELGDSALYLCASSGGTGYLTASYEQYFGPGTRLTVT.

The J gene is TRBJ2-5, the V gene TRBV5-1, with 13 bases fitting TRBD2. The length of the CDR3 is 16 residues. CDR1 SGHRS and CDR2 YFSETQ come from the germline V gene. With 4 bases clipped from V and 5 bases from J, the junction kept 8 bases outside the gene matches. CDR3 sequence (DNA): TGCGCCAGCAGCGGGGGACTAGCGGGACTTAGGGAGACCCAGTACTTC. Translation gives CASSGGLAGLRETQYF.

This clone was detected a few times. The rearrangement uses TRBV28 and TRBJ2-4, with 10 bases identical to TRBD2. In germline, CDR1 is MDHEN, CDR2 SYDVKM. The junction had 10 bases not matched to a gene; V was cut back by 4 bases and J by 1 base. The CDR3 is 18 residues long. Written as DNA, the CDR3 is TGTGCCAGCAGTTCCCCGAGCGGGAGGGCCTACGCCAAAAACATTCAGTACTTC. It translates to CASSSPSGRAYAKNIQYF.

The table lists this clone with a few counts. A much larger clone differs from this one at a single base, so this may be a read error. This chain connects TRBV19 to TRBJ2-5, with 10 bases lining up with TRBD1. This CDR3 contains 13 residues. Unmatched junction bases numbered 2, after V lost 6 bases and J lost 4 bases. Per the germline V gene, CDR1 is LNHDA and CDR2 is SQIVND (reference sequence). The CDR3 loop is CASSRDRGETQYF. The CDR3 DNA sequence: TGTGCCAGTAGCCGGGACAGGGGAGAGACCCAGTACTTC.

The V and J genes are TRBV7-3 and TRBJ2-7; TRBD2 agrees at 8 bases. Trimming at V came to 0 bases and at J to 7 bases, leaving 5 bases not matched to a gene. Germline assignment: CDR1 SGHTA and CDR2 FQGTGA. The CDR3 runs 14 residues. For the CDR3, the DNA is TGTGCCAGCAGCTTAACGGGGCTAGCGGGTGAGCAGTACTTC. This sequence encodes CASSLTGLAGEQYF.

This clone was counted only a few times. This chain links TRBV5-8 with TRBJ2-5; the match to TRBD2 covers 12 bases. The CDR3 has 16 residues. CDR1 and CDR2 (germline): SGHTS, YDEGEE. J gave up 1 base and V 3 bases, and 4 bases lay outside the gene matches. The DNA for the CDR3 is TGTGCCAGCAGCTACCGACTAGCGGGGGTCCAAGAGACCCAGTACTTC. Encoded protein: CASSYRLAGVQETQYF.

Written as DNA, the CDR3 is TGTGCCAGTAGTAGCGGACAGGGTACAGATACGCAGTATTTT. Translation: CASSSGQGTDTQYF. The genes are TRBV19 and TRBJ2-3; 8 nucleotides align to TRBD1. This CDR3 has 14 residues. Per the germline V gene, CDR1 is LNHDA and CDR2 is SQIVND (reference sequence). The V segment lost 4 bases and the J segment 3 bases; nucleotides outside the gene matches: 3.

With regard to this clone: The sample contains more than one DNA sequence encoding this CDR3. The chain has TRBV27 and TRBJ1-1; 9 bases agree with TRBD1. CDR1 is MNHEY, CDR2 SMNVEV, per germline (reference sequence). This CDR3 has 16 amino acids. The J segment lost 0 bases and the V segment lost 4 bases, leaving 6 bases of the junction unmatched. CDR3 sequence (DNA): TGTGCCAGCAGTTCACAGGGGGCCAGGGTGAACACTGAAGCTTTCTTT. It specifies CASSSQGARVNTEAFF.

This chain uses TRBV19 with TRBJ1-1; D is uncertain. Germline CDR1 and CDR2: LNHDA and SQIVND (reference sequence). This CDR3 has 13 amino acids. V dropped 4 bases and J dropped 10 bases, with 16 bases sitting between them. CDR3 region: CASSNGSGARAFF. The CDR3 nucleotides are TGTGCCAGTAGTAACGGGTCTGGCGCAAGAGCTTTCTTT.